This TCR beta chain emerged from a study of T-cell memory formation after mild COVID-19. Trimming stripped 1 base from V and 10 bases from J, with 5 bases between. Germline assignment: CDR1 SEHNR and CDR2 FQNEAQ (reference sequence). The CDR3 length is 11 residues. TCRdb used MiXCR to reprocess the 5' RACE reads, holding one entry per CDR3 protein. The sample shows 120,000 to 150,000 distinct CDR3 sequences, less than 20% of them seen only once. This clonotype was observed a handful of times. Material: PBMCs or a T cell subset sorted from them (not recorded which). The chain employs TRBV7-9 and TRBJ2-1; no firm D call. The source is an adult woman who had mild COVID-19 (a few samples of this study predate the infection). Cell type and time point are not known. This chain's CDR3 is CASSLEGEQFF. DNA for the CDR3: TGTGCCAGCAGCTTAGAGGGAGAGCAGTTCTTC.